The 18 T cell receptor beta chains below were found in one sample sequenced in a study of somatic mutations in cytotoxic T cells in rheumatoid arthritis. Libraries were prepared by immunoSEQ multiplex PCR; TCRdb keeps only in-frame clonotypes and omits some of them. The repertoire holds 12,000 to 15,000 clones, less than 80% seen once, with 25% to 30% in the top ten. The source material was CD8+ T cells sorted from blood. The receptors come from an adult with rheumatoid arthritis.

The rearrangement uses TRBV5-4 and TRBJ2-1; 10 nucleotides match TRBD1. The V and J ends lost 4 bases and 5 bases, in that order; junction bases with no gene match: 3. Germline values: CDR1 SGHNT, CDR2 YYREEE (reference sequence). The CDR3 is 14 residues long. In DNA form, the CDR3 reads TGTGCCAGCAGCACAGGACAGGGGGACAATGAGCAGTTCTTC. Its translation: CASSTGQGDNEQFF.

Sample share makes this clone medium-sized (0.01 to 0.1%). The chain combines TRBV7-9 with TRBJ1-2; TRBD1 agrees at 7 bases. V shed 4 bases, J shed 8 bases, and the junction held 10 bases outside the gene matches. The germline CDR1 and CDR2 sequences are SEHNR and FQNEAQ (reference sequence). The CDR3 is 14 residues long. CDR3 sequence: CASSSDRVTWGYTF. The CDR3 DNA follows: TGTGCCAGCAGCTCCGACAGGGTCACTTGGGGCTACACCTTC. Variable domain in full (rest from reference TRBV7-9 and TRBJ1-2): DTGVSQNPRHKITKRGQNVTFRCDPISEHNRLYWYRQTLGQGPEFLTYFQNEAQLEKSRLLSDRFSAERPKGSFSTLEIQRTEQGDSAMYLCASSSDRVTWGYTFGSGTRLTVV.

This clone was found a few times. The CDR3 protein is CASSDSISGHSGANVLTF. DNA of the CDR3: TGTGCCAGCAGTGACTCGATTAGCGGCCACTCTGGGGCCAACGTCCTGACTTTC. The chain links TRBV6-4 to TRBJ2-6; the D gene is possibly TRBD2 (6 bases). The V end was cut by 0 bases, the J end by 0 bases, with 12 bases between. This CDR3 comprises 18 residues. Germline V gene sequence: CDR1 MRHNA, CDR2 SNTAGT.

The genes are TRBV7-9 and TRBJ2-5; 9 bases line up with TRBD2. This CDR3 has 15 amino acids. V shed 5 bases and J 5 bases; nucleotides not matched to a gene: 9. Germline values: CDR1 SEHNR, CDR2 FQNEAQ (reference sequence). The DNA of the CDR3 is TGTGCCAGCAGCACCTGGACTAGCGCCAAGGAGACCCAGTACTTC. Its protein is CASSTWTSAKETQYF.

The V call is TRBV28, the J call TRBJ2-7; D is undetermined. The CDR3 extends over 14 amino acids. Germline CDR1 reads MDHEN; CDR2 reads SYDVKM. Trimming took 3 bases from V and 4 from J, leaving 13 bases between them. In DNA, the CDR3 is TGTGCCAGCAGTTTCAGGCAGCCGAGTTACGAGCAGTACTTC. It codes for CASSFRQPSYEQYF.

The chain is built from TRBV28 and TRBJ1-2; D ambiguous. Trimming took off 5 bases at V and 6 bases at J, with 19 bases between the two ends. The CDR3 consists of 15 residues. The germline gives CDR1 MDHEN, CDR2 SYDVKM. The CDR3 region has the DNA TGTGCCAGCAGTCCTAATCCCTGGTCCTCAGATGGCTACACCTTC. It codes for CASSPNPWSSDGYTF.

This rearrangement joins TRBV28 to TRBJ2-5; D remains ambiguous. Trimming shortened V by 2 bases and J by 1 base, and 8 bases separated the two germline ends. Germline assignment: CDR1 MDHEN and CDR2 SYDVKM. The CDR3 is 14 amino acids. The CDR3 coding sequence is TGTGCCAGCAGTTTAGTTAGGCTCCAAGAGACCCAGTACTTC. Translating it yields CASSLVRLQETQYF.

This clone was seen a single time. In nucleotides, the CDR3 is TGTGCCAGCAGCCCACGGGAAGGGCCCGGGGGAGGGGATGAAGCTTTCTTT. Its translation: CASSPREGPGGGDEAFF. The rearrangement joins TRBV7-6 to TRBJ1-1, with D possibly being TRBD1 (5 bases). The CDR3 runs 17 residues. With 5 bases removed from V and 7 bases from J, the gap between germline ends came to 26 bases. CDR1 is SGHVS, CDR2 FNYEAQ, per germline.

This sequence joins TRBV5-8 and TRBJ1-2, with a tentative D call TRBD1 (6 bases). CDR3 length equals 14 residues. Per the germline V gene, CDR1 is SGHTS and CDR2 is YDEGEE. V gave up 0 bases and J gave up 4 bases, with 10 bases separating them. In DNA form, the CDR3 reads TGTGCCAGCAGCTTGGCAGGGGCCGGCTATGGCTACACCTTC. Residues: CASSLAGAGYGYTF.

J is TRBJ1-3 and V is TRBV2; D uncertain. The CDR3 runs 11 residues. Trimming stripped 4 bases from V and 5 bases from J, with 3 bases between. Per germline, CDR1 SNHLY and CDR2 FYNNEI. DNA for the CDR3: TGTGCCAGCAGTGGACGAAACACCATATATTTT. It translates to CASSGRNTIYF.

This clone has just a few counts. V is TRBV2 and J is TRBJ1-6; 8 bases match TRBD1. The CDR3 has 14 amino acids. Trimming cost V 7 bases and J 9 bases; bases outside gene matches: 8. Germline V gene sequence: CDR1 SNHLY, CDR2 FYNNEI. Here the CDR3 reads CASTPGQGTSPLHF. In DNA, the CDR3 is TGTGCCAGCACACCCGGACAGGGTACTTCACCCCTCCACTTT.

This chain links TRBV7-3 with TRBJ2-3; D is ambiguous. The CDR3 consists of 11 residues. V lost 7 bases and J lost 2, with 4 bases in between. Germline values: CDR1 SGHTA, CDR2 FQGTGA. The chain's CDR3 is CASINTDTQYF. CDR3 DNA: TGTGCCAGCATCAACACAGATACGCAGTATTTT.

V gene TRBV19 combines with J gene TRBJ2-1, with 9 bases lining up with TRBD2. This CDR3 has 15 residues. Germline V gene data show CDR1 as LNHDA and CDR2 as SQIVND (reference sequence). V trimming: 0 bases; J trimming: 9 bases; junction bases outside the gene matches: 6. CDR3 amino acids: CASSIDGGGAREQFF. CDR3 bases: TGTGCCAGTAGTATAGATGGCGGGGGGGCCCGTGAGCAGTTCTTC.

The chain has TRBV9 and TRBJ2-3; 11 nucleotides line up with TRBD2. Germline loops: CDR1 SGDLS, CDR2 YYNGEE. The CDR3 runs 15 residues. The V and J ends lost 3 bases and 5 bases, in that order; junction bases with no gene match: 5. The CDR3 spells CASSDSGGGKDTQYF. CDR3 sequence (DNA): TGTGCCAGCAGCGATAGCGGGGGGGGTAAAGATACGCAGTATTTT.

This clone was seen a few times. The chain's CDR3 is CASSDRTGFNQPQHF. In nucleotides, the CDR3 is TGTGCCAGCAGCGACCGGACAGGGTTCAATCAGCCCCAGCATTTT. The chain has TRBV5-5 and TRBJ1-5, with TRBD1 identical over 8 bases. V dropped 4 bases and J dropped 3; count of bases not matched to a gene: 6. This CDR3 is built from 15 residues. Germline V gene data show CDR1 as SGHKS and CDR2 as YYEKEE (reference sequence).

The chain couples TRBV7-9 to TRBJ2-1; D is perhaps TRBD2 (6 bases). From germline, CDR1 is SEHNR and CDR2 FQNEAQ (reference sequence). The ends were cut back, 4 bases at V and 7 bases at J, with 23 bases in the middle. This CDR3 region has 17 residues. Here the CDR3 reads CASSSSGVWTRDNEQFF. The CDR3 coding sequence is TGTGCCAGCAGCTCCTCGGGGGTTTGGACTCGGGATAATGAGCAGTTCTTC. The whole variable domain, remainder taken from reference TRBV7-9 and TRBJ2-1, is DTGVSQNPRHKITKRGQNVTFRCDPISEHNRLYWYRQTLGQGPEFLTYFQNEAQLEKSRLLSDRFSAERPKGSFSTLEIQRTEQGDSAMYLCASSSSGVWTRDNEQFFGPGTRLTVL.

The chain combines TRBV4-2 with TRBJ1-2, with D possibly TRBD1 on 5 matching bases. The CDR3 covers 17 residues. Germline-derived CDR1 and CDR2 are LGHNA and YNFKEQ. The V end was cut by 0 bases, the J end by 2 bases, with 16 bases between. The CDR3 nucleotides are TGTGCCAGCAGCCAAGATCGGGGAGGGGACGCCAACTATGGCTACACCTTC. Its protein product is CASSQDRGGDANYGYTF.

This chain connects TRBV28 to TRBJ2-7, with TRBD1 matching over 7 bases. Germline CDR1 reads MDHEN; CDR2 reads SYDVKM. The trim removed 4 bases at V and 2 bases at J, leaving 5 bases unmatched. The CDR3 loop spans 14 amino acids. CDR3 amino acids: CASSSRDSAYEQYF. The CDR3 DNA sequence: TGTGCCAGCAGTTCCAGGGACAGCGCCTACGAGCAGTACTTC.